Listed below are T cell receptor beta chains from one sample, sequenced in a study of shared clonotypes between healthy human individuals. The data were produced by immunoSEQ multiplex PCR, yet TCRdb's version contains in-frame clones alone and is incomplete. The sample shows 450,000 to 500,000 clones, over 75% of them seen only once. The source material was PBMCs. Source of these receptors: a woman aged 40 to 50 in good health. Some clones in this sample may be carry-over from other donors' samples. Each CDR3 is given with its conserved first and last residue. The order of the fields is J gene, V gene, clone size, D gene, CDR3 protein, CDR3 DNA. The D gene is left open where the match is weak. Some rows mark clone size as missing; the rest say once, few, many or name a class of expanded clone.

TRBJ1-4 | TRBV6-1 | once | - | CASSERPGMGNEKLFF | TGTGCCAGCAGTGAACGGCCCGGGATGGGTAATGAAAAACTGTTTTTT
TRBJ2-7 | TRBV23-1 | once | - | CASSRTDPFYEQYF | TGCGCCAGCAGTCGGACAGACCCGTTCTACGAGCAGTACTTC
TRBJ1-1 | TRBV6-4 | - | - | CASSASRVTEAFF | TGTGCCAGCAGTGCCTCAAGGGTCACTGAAGCTTTCTTT
TRBJ1-1 | TRBV5-1 | - | - | CASSLGGSGGLNTEAFF | TGCGCCAGCAGCTTGGGTGGGTCGGGGGGCTTGAACACTGAAGCTTTCTTT
TRBJ2-7 | TRBV11-3 | once | TRBD1 | CASSQTGEAEQYF | TGTGCCAGCAGCCAGACAGGGGAGGCCGAGCAGTACTTC
TRBJ1-1 | TRBV6-1 | - | - | CASSEALGGTEAFF | TGTGCCAGCAGTGAAGCGCTAGGGGGCACTGAAGCTTTCTTT
TRBJ2-1 | TRBV4-3 | - | TRBD2 | CASRALAGDVEQFF | TGCGCCAGCAGGGCACTAGCGGGAGATGTTGAGCAGTTCTTC
TRBJ2-7 | TRBV4-3 | once | TRBD1 | CASSLGGTGTYEQYF | TGCGCCAGCAGCCTGGGAGGGACAGGGACCTACGAGCAGTACTTC
TRBJ1-1 | TRBV5-1 | - | - | CASSLGALNTEAFF | TGCGCCAGCAGCTTGGGCGCTTTGAACACTGAAGCTTTCTTT
TRBJ1-1 | TRBV6-1 | - | - | CASVRVRIAEAFF | TGTGCCAGCGTTCGGGTGCGGATAGCTGAAGCTTTCTTT
TRBJ1-5 | TRBV7-2 | - | - | CASSPGQPYQPQHF | TGTGCCAGCAGCCCGGGACAACCTTATCAGCCCCAGCATTTT
TRBJ2-7 | TRBV4-2 | - | - | CASSLDPGGAHYEQYF | TGTGCCAGCAGCCTGGACCCCGGCGGGGCTCACTACGAGCAGTACTTC
TRBJ2-5 | TRBV7-9 | - | - | CASSQAVRGYETQYF | TGTGCCAGCAGCCAAGCCGTTAGGGGGTACGAGACCCAGTACTTC
TRBJ1-4 | TRBV10-3 | - | - | CATGTSATNEKLFF | TGTGCCACCGGGACATCTGCAACTAATGAAAAACTGTTTTTT
TRBJ2-1 | TRBV7-8 | many | - | CASSLGAPTEQFF | TGTGCCAGCAGCTTAGGGGCTCCGACGGAGCAGTTCTTC
TRBJ2-7 | TRBV18 | - | TRBD2 | CASSPASGRYEQYF | TGTGCCAGCTCACCTGCAAGCGGGAGGTACGAGCAGTACTTC
TRBJ2-5 | TRBV7-7 | - | - | CASSPQRNQETQYF | TGTGCCAGCAGCCCCCAGCGGAACCAAGAGACCCAGTACTTC
TRBJ1-2 | TRBV10-3 | - | TRBD1 | CAISGDRGRNDWYTF | TGTGCCATCAGTGGGGACAGGGGGCGGAATGATTGGTACACCTTC
TRBJ2-3 | TRBV5-4 | - | - | CASSLGPLTFTDTQYF | TGTGCCAGCAGCTTGGGACCCCTAACCTTCACAGATACGCAGTATTTT
TRBJ1-5 | TRBV30 | many | TRBD1 | CAWSTGADQPQHF | TGTGCCTGGTCCACAGGGGCCGATCAGCCCCAGCATTTT
TRBJ2-3 | TRBV14 | - | - | CASSWDWGRIDTDTQYF | TGTGCCAGCAGCTGGGATTGGGGGAGGATCGACACAGATACGCAGTATTTT
TRBJ2-1 | TRBV19 | once | - | CASSMILGFYNEQFF | TGTGCCAGTAGTATGATATTGGGGTTCTACAATGAGCAGTTCTTC
TRBJ1-5 | TRBV4-1 | - | - | CASSQGTGSNQPQHF | TGCGCCAGCAGCCAAGGTACAGGAAGCAATCAGCCCCAGCATTTT
TRBJ1-2 | TRBV5-1 | - | - | CASSLAQGEGYTF | TGCGCCAGCAGCTTGGCACAGGGTGAGGGCTACACCTTC
TRBJ2-3 | TRBV27 | - | TRBD2 | CASSSIGLAGYTDTQYF | TGTGCCAGCAGTTCAATCGGCCTAGCGGGCTACACAGATACGCAGTATTTT
TRBJ1-2 | TRBV11-2 | - | - | CASSLLSGAYGYTF | TGTGCCAGCAGCTTATTGTCAGGAGCCTATGGCTACACCTTC
TRBJ2-7 | TRBV4-1 | few | - | CASSQVGRVPTYEQYF | TGCGCCAGCAGCCAAGTCGGGCGGGTACCGACCTACGAGCAGTACTTC
TRBJ2-4 | TRBV4-2 | - | TRBD1 | CASSQGDRKNIQYF | TGTGCCAGCAGCCAAGGGGACAGAAAAAACATTCAGTACTTC
TRBJ2-2 | TRBV7-2 | - | - | CASSLFPVGNTGELFF | TGTGCCAGCAGCTTATTCCCGGTTGGGAACACCGGGGAGCTGTTTTTT
TRBJ2-1 | TRBV9 | - | TRBD2 | CASSKSIAASGRAHLIYNEQFF | TGTGCCAGCAGCAAAAGTATAGCTGCTAGCGGGAGGGCCCACTTAATATACAATGAGCAGTTCTTC
TRBJ2-5 | TRBV30 | - | - | CAWSVRQFQETQYF | TGTGCCTGGAGTGTACGTCAGTTCCAAGAGACCCAGTACTTC
TRBJ2-2 | TRBV5-1 | - | - | CASSSGAGELFF | TGCGCCAGCAGCTCAGGGGCCGGGGAGCTGTTTTTT
TRBJ1-1 | TRBV27 | many | TRBD1 | CASSLIRDRGNTEAFF | TGTGCCAGCAGTTTAATCCGGGACAGAGGGAACACTGAAGCTTTCTTT
TRBJ1-1 | TRBV29-1 | - | TRBD1 | CSAEGRDRVQAFF | TGCAGCGCCGAAGGCCGGGACAGGGTTCAAGCTTTCTTT
TRBJ2-2 | TRBV19 | - | TRBD2 | CASRGTSGAGELFF | TGTGCCAGTAGAGGGACTAGCGGGGCCGGGGAGCTGTTTTTT
TRBJ2-7 | TRBV19 | - | - | CASSTRGGDATPYEQYF | TGTGCCAGTAGCACCCGGGGTGGGGACGCGACGCCCTACGAGCAGTACTTC
TRBJ2-5 | TRBV15 | - | - | CATSRGIGETQYF | TGTGCCACCAGCAGAGGTATAGGCGAGACCCAGTACTTC
TRBJ1-1 | TRBV7-9 | - | TRBD1 | CASSLLGTGVAEAFF | TGTGCCAGCAGCTTACTTGGGACAGGGGTTGCTGAAGCTTTCTTT
TRBJ2-2 | TRBV7-9 | - | - | CASSLGLGNTGELFF | TGTGCCAGCAGCTTAGGCCTCGGGAACACCGGGGAGCTGTTTTTT
TRBJ2-3 | TRBV5-1 | few | - | CASKGLPSSSTDTQYF | TGCGCCAGCAAAGGATTACCGTCATCTAGCACAGATACGCAGTATTTT
TRBJ1-2 | TRBV19 | - | - | CATGATNYGYTF | TGTGCCACGGGGGCGACTAACTATGGCTACACCTTC
TRBJ2-5 | TRBV2 | few | - | CASRTGQTAAETQYF | TGTGCCAGCAGAACCGGACAGACTGCGGCCGAGACCCAGTACTTC
TRBJ2-7 | TRBV30 | few | - | CAWSRRGYEQYF | TGTGCCTGGAGTAGGAGGGGATACGAGCAGTACTTC
TRBJ2-1 | TRBV11-2 | once | - | CASSLYNNEQFF | TGTGCCAGCAGCTTGTATAACAATGAGCAGTTCTTC
TRBJ1-2 | TRBV13 | - | - | CASRAGPLNYGYTF | TGTGCCAGCAGAGCGGGCCCCCTTAACTATGGCTACACCTTC
TRBJ1-6 | TRBV19 | few | - | CASTDVGNSPLHF | TGTGCCAGTACGGATGTAGGGAATTCACCCCTCCACTTT
TRBJ2-3 | TRBV1 | - | - | CTSRLAGGPCRKADTQYF | TGCACCAGCAGGCTAGCGGGAGGGCCGTGTAGAAAGGCAGATACGCAGTATTTT
TRBJ1-1 | TRBV11-2 | - | TRBD1 | CASTQGRNTEAFF | TGTGCCAGCACACAGGGGCGGAACACTGAAGCTTTCTTT
TRBJ1-2 | TRBV7-2 | - | TRBD1 | CASSLAVTGTGNYGYTF | TGTGCCAGCAGCTTAGCCGTAACCGGGACAGGGAACTATGGCTACACCTTC
TRBJ2-7 | TRBV7-2 | - | TRBD1 | CASSLGGQSYEQYF | TGTGCCAGCAGCTTAGGGGGACAGAGCTACGAGCAGTACTTC
TRBJ2-7 | TRBV11-1 | - | - | CASSFGDYEQYF | TGTGCCAGCAGCTTTGGCGATTACGAGCAGTACTTC
TRBJ2-2 | TRBV28 | - | TRBD1 | CASSLTGQGRGGELFF | TGTGCCAGCAGTTTAACGGGACAGGGACGCGGCGGGGAGCTGTTTTTT
TRBJ2-2 | TRBV6-5 | many | TRBD1 | CASSFRQGAGELFF | TGTGCCAGCAGTTTCAGACAGGGAGCCGGGGAGCTGTTTTTT
TRBJ2-7 | TRBV28 | - | TRBD1 | CASSWDRGLEQYF | TGTGCCAGCAGTTGGGACAGGGGGCTCGAGCAGTACTTC
TRBJ2-7 | TRBV5-1 | - | TRBD2 | CASSFLAAYEQYF | TGCGCCAGCAGCTTCCTAGCGGCCTACGAGCAGTACTTC
TRBJ1-1 | TRBV29-1 | - | - | CSVGLGHTEAFF | TGCAGCGTTGGTTTAGGCCACACTGAAGCTTTCTTT
TRBJ2-1 | TRBV4-2 | - | - | CASSQDQGYNEQFF | TGTGCCAGCAGCCAAGATCAGGGCTACAATGAGCAGTTCTTC
TRBJ1-5 | TRBV19 | - | TRBD1 | CASSSTGGSDSNQPQHF | TGTGCCAGTAGTAGTACAGGGGGCTCGGATAGCAATCAGCCCCAGCATTTT